These 5 T cell receptor beta chains came from one sample sequenced in a study of cytomegalovirus exposure and HLA in healthy donors. The assay was immunoSEQ multiplex PCR, and TCRdb's table has in-frame clones only and misses some. The sample has approximately 160,000 clones, 86% seen once. Sequenced material: PBMCs. The receptors were gathered from a woman aged 18-29 years in good health and CMV-seronegative.

The genes are TRBV7-8 and TRBJ1-6, with no clear D. The CDR3 covers 15 residues. Trimming left V 2 bases short and J 0 bases short, with 5 bases between. The germline V gene has CDR1 SGHVS and CDR2 FQNEAQ. The CDR3 protein is CASSLPSSYNSPLHF. In nucleotides, the CDR3 is TGTGCCAGCAGCTTACCGAGCTCCTATAATTCACCCCTCCACTTT.

The gene calls are TRBV10-1 and TRBJ2-3; possibly TRBD1 for D (6 bases). Germline V gene data show CDR1 as WNHNN and CDR2 as SYGVQD (reference sequence). The ends were cut back, 2 bases at V and 3 bases at J, with 6 bases in the middle. The CDR3 is 13 amino acids. For the CDR3, the DNA is TGCGCCAGCAGTGAGACAGGGACAGATACGCAGTATTTT. It translates to CASSETGTDTQYF.

The chain joins TRBV4-2 to TRBJ2-3; the match to TRBD2 covers 11 bases. Germline V gives CDR1 LGHNA, CDR2 YNFKEQ. With 0 bases clipped from V and 4 bases from J, the junction kept 6 bases outside the gene matches. The length of the CDR3 is 17 residues. For the CDR3, the DNA is TGTGCCAGCAGCCAAGAATTAGCGGGAGGGTCAGCAGATACGCAGTATTTT. It translates to CASSQELAGGSADTQYF.

This sequence joins TRBV9 and TRBJ1-1; 9 bases are shared with TRBD1. The germline V gene encodes CDR1 SGDLS and CDR2 YYNGEE. The CDR3 runs to 17 residues. Trimming removed 0 bases from V and 0 bases from J; junction bases left unmatched: 6. The CDR3 DNA reads as TGTGCCAGCAGCGTAGCAACAGGGGGCAGCGTGAACACTGAAGCTTTCTTT. Its translation: CASSVATGGSVNTEAFF.

The V gene is TRBV29-1, the J gene TRBJ2-2; D gene uncertain. V lost 5 bases and J lost 6, with 10 bases in between. The CDR3 totals 12 residues. Germline CDR1 reads SQVTM; CDR2 reads ANQGSEA. The CDR3 DNA reads as TGCAGCGTTTCTAGTATCCCCGGGGAGCTGTTTTTT. Its protein product is CSVSSIPGELFF.